This T cell receptor beta chain was obtained from a study of OX40 agonist ivuxolimab in advanced cancers. Study details: The patients received agonistic anti-OX40 (CD134) antibody ivuxolimab. Partial responses were seen in three patients, one with hepatocellular carcinoma and two with cutaneous melanoma.

V was cut by 0 bases and J by 10 bases, with 6 bases left in between. This CDR3 contains 12 residues. Germline V lookup: CDR1 MNHEY, CDR2 SVGAGI. Sequencing used immunoSEQ multiplex PCR; TCRdb keeps in-frame clones, though not all of them. Among some 21,000 clones, approximately 82% were seen once, and the ten largest hold about 25%. Sampling of blood occurred at baseline, cycle 4 day 1, and cycle 7 day 1. As to this clone: Its target is not known.

Whole-study findings and limits: Which antigen the expanded peripheral T cells recognized is unknown.

The specimen comprised CD4+ or CD8+ T cells sorted from blood, sampled in a trial of the OX40 agonist ivuxolimab. The receptor comes from an adult with an advanced solid tumor such as melanoma, head and neck, liver or kidney cancer. This rearrangement joins TRBV6-5 to TRBJ2-2; D unclear. CDR3 sequence reads: CASSYSRQELFF. The DNA for the CDR3 is TGTGCCAGCAGTTACTCGAGGCAGGAGCTGTTTTTT.